A selection of T cell receptor beta chains follows, all from one sample in a study of T cell responses to AZD1222 COVID-19 vaccine. Here immunoSEQ multiplex PCR was the method, and the copy in TCRdb shows in-frame clones only, minus some. The sample lists about 79,000 clones, 92% occurring once. The starting material was peripheral blood, obtained on day 0 of MenACWY control vaccination. The receptor source for this set is an adult in good health. Both conserved end residues are part of each CDR3. Fields, in order: clone size, J gene, V gene, D gene, CDR3 DNA, CDR3 protein. A D gene is named only where the DNA matches it firmly. Rows give clone size only sometimes, using once, few, many, or a class for an expanded clone.

- TRBJ2-1 TRBV5-1 TRBD2 TGCGCCAGCAGCTTGGTCCCGGGTGGGGTCGGGGGGACCTACAATGAGCAGTTCTTC CASSLVPGGVGGTYNEQFF
- TRBJ2-7 TRBV5-7 TRBD1 TGTGCCAGCAGCACCCGGGACAGGGGCTCCTACGAGCAGTACTTC CASSTRDRGSYEQYF
few TRBJ2-7 TRBV7-9 - TGTGCCAGCAGCGTGGGGGCCGGGACGGGGAACTACGAGCAGTACTTC CASSVGAGTGNYEQYF
- TRBJ2-7 TRBV19 TRBD1 TGTGCCAGTAAAGTTGGACAGGGCTACTACGAGCAGTACTTC CASKVGQGYYEQYF
few TRBJ1-3 TRBV15 - TGTGCCACCAGCCAAGACTCTGGAAACACCATATATTTT CATSQDSGNTIYF
once TRBJ2-1 TRBV24-1 TRBD1 TGTGCCACCAGTGATGCCGGGACAGGGGCCTACAATGAGCAGTTCTTC CATSDAGTGAYNEQFF
once TRBJ2-2 TRBV24-1 - TGTGCCACCAGTGGTGAGAGGTTGGACACCGGGGAGCTGTTTTTT CATSGERLDTGELFF
- TRBJ2-2 TRBV4-3 - TGCGCCAGCAGCCAACTAGCCACGAACACCGGGGAGCTGTTTTTT CASSQLATNTGELFF
- TRBJ2-5 TRBV7-2 TRBD2 TGTGCCAGCAGACCCCAGTCGGCGGGGGAAGAGACCCAGTACTTC CASRPQSAGEETQYF
- TRBJ2-3 TRBV4-3 TRBD2 TGCGCCAGCAGCCCCCAATCGGCGGGAGGTCTAACAGATACGCAGTATTTT CASSPQSAGGLTDTQYF
- TRBJ1-2 TRBV28 TRBD1 TGTGCCAGCAGTACTAACCCGACAGGGGGCTTGGGTGGCTACACCTTC CASSTNPTGGLGGYTF
once TRBJ2-7 TRBV19 TRBD1 TGTGCCAGTACCCCGGGACAGGGACCCTACGAGCAGTACTTC CASTPGQGPYEQYF
- TRBJ1-3 TRBV2 - TGTGCCAGCAGTGTCGACAGGACTGGAAACACCATATATTTT CASSVDRTGNTIYF
- TRBJ2-2 TRBV3-1/TRBV3-2 - TGTGCCAGCAGCCAAGAAGGGGCAGGGAGAACCGGGGAGCTGTTTTTT CASSQEGAGRTGELFF
- TRBJ1-4 TRBV7-2 - TGTGCCAGCAGCTTTGCAGGGTCTGGTAATGAAAAACTGTTTTTT CASSFAGSGNEKLFF
- TRBJ2-3 TRBV4-2 - TGTGCCAGCAGCCCCCGCGAGGGGGGGGGTCTCACAGATACGCAGTATTTT CASSPREGGGLTDTQYF
- TRBJ2-7 TRBV19 TRBD1 TGTGCCAGTAGCCCGGGACAGGGGTGGTCCTACGAGCAGTACTTC CASSPGQGWSYEQYF
- TRBJ2-3 TRBV4-3 TRBD2 TGCGCCAGCAGGACCGCTGCCCCTAGCGGGAGGGCCCTAGATACGCAGTATTTT CASRTAAPSGRALDTQYF
- TRBJ2-7 TRBV10-3 - TGTGCCATCAGTGAACGCCCCGGCGGATCCTACGAGCAGTACTTC CAISERPGGSYEQYF
once TRBJ2-5 TRBV5-4 - TGTGCCAGCAGCTTGTGGCAGGAGACCCAGTACTTC CASSLWQETQYF
- TRBJ2-4 TRBV2 - TGTGCCAGCAGGGGAGAGGGACCTCATCAGTACTTC CASRGEGPHQYF
- TRBJ2-2 TRBV5-1 - TGCGCCAGCAGCACCGACTCCGGGGAGCTGTTTTTT CASSTDSGELFF
- TRBJ2-1 TRBV3-1/TRBV3-2 TRBD1 TGTGCCAGCAGCCAGACAGGGTCGGAGAATGAGCAGTTCTTC CASSQTGSENEQFF
- TRBJ2-2 TRBV13 - TGTGCCAGCAGCCTACGGACCGAGCGGAGGTCCACCGGGGAGCTGTTTTTT CASSLRTERRSTGELFF
- TRBJ2-3 TRBV25-1 - TGTGCCAGCGGCGGGGCCGCCTACACAGATACGCAGTATTTT CASGGAAYTDTQYF
- TRBJ2-1 TRBV4-2 TRBD2 TGTGCCAGCAGCCAAGGGGGTTCGACTAGCGGGTCCTCGGGTGAGCAGTTCTTC CASSQGGSTSGSSGEQFF
- TRBJ1-3 TRBV2 - TGTGCCAGCAGTGGGGGGGCCACTGGGAATGGAAACACCATATATTTT CASSGGATGNGNTIYF
- TRBJ2-7 TRBV9 TRBD2 TGTGCCAGCAGCGTCGGGGCGGGAGGTAACGAGCAGTACTTC CASSVGAGGNEQYF
- TRBJ2-7 TRBV7-9 - TGTGCCAGCAGCTCCTCCCCAAGCAGCAACGACGAGCAGTACTTC CASSSSPSSNDEQYF
- TRBJ1-2 TRBV6-4 - TGTGCCAGCAGTGGCTTCCGGCGACCCGGCTACACCTTC CASSGFRRPGYTF
- TRBJ2-7 TRBV2 TRBD1 TGTGCCAGCAGGGGACAGGGGACTGCGTATAACTCCTACGAGCAGTACTTC CASRGQGTAYNSYEQYF
- TRBJ2-1 TRBV10-3 TRBD2 TGTGCCATCAGTGGGGGGCACGGGAGGGCTGAGCAGTTCTTC CAISGGHGRAEQFF